Each of the 3 T cell receptor beta chains below was sequenced from the same sample in a study of blood T cell repertoires in COVID-19. Only in-frame clones appear in the TCRdb table, and some are missing; sequencing was by immunoSEQ multiplex PCR. The sample contains a few hundred thousand clones, approximately 85% of which appear only once. The sequenced material came from PBMCs or T cells enriched from blood (not recorded which). The receptors were sampled from a woman in her twenties or thirties who had recovered from COVID-19.

V and J are TRBV19 and TRBJ2-7; possible D gene TRBD2, 5 bases. Trimming shortened V by 7 bases and J by 0 bases, and 13 bases separated the two germline ends. The CDR3 consists of 14 residues. Germline V gives CDR1 LNHDA, CDR2 SQIVND (reference sequence). The DNA of the CDR3 is TGTGCCAGTAAGGTTACGGGGAGCTCCTACGAGCAGTACTTC. Encoded protein: CASKVTGSSYEQYF. Variable domain in full (rest from reference TRBV19 and TRBJ2-7): DGGITQSPKYLFRKEGQNVTLSCEQNLNHDAMYWYRQDPGQGLRLIYYSQIVNDFQKGDIAEGYSVSREKKESFPLTVTSAQKNPTAFYLCASKVTGSSYEQYFGPGTRLTVT.

The J gene is TRBJ1-1, the V gene TRBV28; 10 nucleotides line up with TRBD1. After removal of 4 bases from V and 1 base from J, the junction contained 6 bases not matched to a gene. CDR1 and CDR2 from the germline V gene are MDHEN and SYDVKM. The CDR3 spans 16 residues. The CDR3 reads CASSSGQGVENTEAFF. The CDR3 bases are TGTGCCAGCAGTTCAGGACAGGGGGTCGAGAACACTGAAGCTTTCTTT. Using reference TRBV28 and TRBJ1-1 for the parts outside the CDR3, the full variable domain is DVKVTQSSRYLVKRTGEKVFLECVQDMDHENMFWYRQDPGLGLRLIYFSYDVKMKEKGDIPEGYSVSREKKERFSLILESASTNQTSMYLCASSSGQGVENTEAFFGQGTRLTVV.

The chain combines TRBV19 with TRBJ2-3, with 9 bases aligning to TRBD1. V shed 5 bases, J shed 5 bases, and the junction held 8 bases outside the gene matches. Germline V gene data show CDR1 as LNHDA and CDR2 as SQIVND (reference sequence). The CDR3 is 15 residues long. The CDR3 loop is CASSVKDRGQDTQYF. The CDR3 DNA reads TGTGCCAGTAGTGTAAAGGACAGGGGCCAAGATACGCAGTATTTT.